This TCR beta chain was captured in a study of T cells after yellow fever vaccination (dated by TCRdb to the late 2010s). Background on the whole study: The SMART-Seq v4 Ultra Low Input RNA kit was used to prepare libraries from fractions with low cell numbers. To track T-cell clones before and after primary and booster YFV17D yellow fever vaccination, bulk TCR alpha and beta repertoires were sequenced longitudinally. Two healthy male donors made up the cohort, one aged 18 to 30 years and the other aged 30 to 40 years. Blood samples were taken at several timepoints before and after primary and secondary immunization, and bulk PBMC replicates and cell subsets were isolated.

V is reduced by 1 base and J by 4 bases, leaving a spacing of 9 bases between them. The CDR3, cysteine through valine, is 13 amino acids long. This entry keeps only the CDR3 DNA: 39 bases, framed from base 1. CDR1 and CDR2 are read off the germline V gene as SGHRS and YFSETQ. Synthesis of TCR cDNA relied on 5'RACE template switching, a step that introduced a universal primer site along with unique molecular identifiers. Priming of cDNA synthesis was performed from both the TCR alpha and TCR beta constant segments. Library amplification involved two PCR steps, and the second step added sample barcodes and sequencing adapters. Sequencing of libraries was performed on Illumina HiSeq 2500 (2x100 bp) or NovaSeq (2x150 bp). Per the authors' processing: Demultiplexing of reads and collapsing into UMI consensus sequences were performed with MIGEC, and V(D)J alignment was carried out with MiXCR. Using edgeR on replicate PBMC samples, clonotypes were called vaccine-responding if FDR was below 0.01 and the log2 fold change was above 5 up to day 15. Bulk clonotypes were assigned CD4 or CD8 identity according to which sequenced CD4 or CD8 repertoire held them at higher abundance. The public reads were quality trimmed at Q25 with fastp and then assembled into clones with MiXCR by TCRdb, keeping productive beta chains. Every CDR3 protein is listed once, alongside the most common genes and DNA of its rows. Clone size and V and J calls follow TCRdb, not the original study. The sample table records about 580,000 distinct CDR3 sequences; roughly a sixth of these occur just once. Roughly a sixth of the sample is in the top ten clones.

Broader findings and caveats from the paper: A small fraction of clonotypes showed up in both the CD4 and CD8 compartments, probably as a result of convergent recombination. FACS-sorted repertoires could contain abundant contaminating clonotypes from the bulk population, so computational filtering was required. Because the study included only a couple of donors, the extent to which the findings can be generalized is limited. The secondary T-cell response was weaker than the primary response but faster, peaking on day 5 instead of day 15. Most clones expanded after primary vaccination were re-detected after the booster (almost 98% of CD4 and 80% to 90% of CD8), suggesting broad memory maintenance.

Sample treatment or condition, as interpreted from the label and publication: live attenuated yellow fever vaccine strain. At each blood-draw timepoint, two biological replicates of bulk PBMCs were collected. PBMCs were isolated from peripheral blood using a standard Ficoll-Paque protocol. TriZol was used to extract RNA from bulk PBMCs, from CD4 and CD8 fractions, and from dextramer-positive and dextramer-negative fractions. Note on this clonotype: Its antigen target is currently unknown. Base qualities are not provided; no much larger clone lies one nucleotide away.

The specimen was PBMCs, collected 5 days after the first yellow fever vaccination. This clonotype was sampled from a man younger than 35 who received the YFV17D yellow fever vaccine. The chain links TRBV5-1 with TRBJ2-7, and possibly TRBD2, on 6 matching bases. The nucleotide sequence is given as TGCGCCAGCAGCTTGCAGGGAGGATACGAGCAGTACGTC. It codes for CASSLQGGYEQYV.